The source of this TCR beta chain is a study of T cells in Graves' hyperthyroidism and ophthalmopathy. Study-level results: Most thyroid clonotypes that were expanded above 0.001 also turned up in blood.

RNA transcripts served as the template for amplifying TCR beta CDR3 regions. An initial round of RT-PCR targeting the TCR CDR3 relied on the HTBI primer set. TCRdb reanalysed the multiplex PCR reads using MiXCR and keeps one entry per CDR3 protein. The profile covers more than 450,000 distinct CDR3 sequences, with around 20% appearing a single time and roughly 47% taken by the ten largest. This clonotype occurred many times. Its specificity is unknown. The receptor comes from a man in his forties with Graves' ophthalmopathy. The source material was blood.

Here the CDR3 DNA reads TGCGCCAGCAGCGGGACAGGGACCTCACCCCTCCACTTT. This sequence encodes CASSGTGTSPLHF. V usage is TRBV5-1 and J usage is TRBJ1-6, with TRBD1 identical over 9 bases. The CDR3 length is 13 residues. V shed 4 bases and J 10 bases; nucleotides not matched to a gene: 3. The germline V gene encodes CDR1 SGHRS and CDR2 YFSETQ.